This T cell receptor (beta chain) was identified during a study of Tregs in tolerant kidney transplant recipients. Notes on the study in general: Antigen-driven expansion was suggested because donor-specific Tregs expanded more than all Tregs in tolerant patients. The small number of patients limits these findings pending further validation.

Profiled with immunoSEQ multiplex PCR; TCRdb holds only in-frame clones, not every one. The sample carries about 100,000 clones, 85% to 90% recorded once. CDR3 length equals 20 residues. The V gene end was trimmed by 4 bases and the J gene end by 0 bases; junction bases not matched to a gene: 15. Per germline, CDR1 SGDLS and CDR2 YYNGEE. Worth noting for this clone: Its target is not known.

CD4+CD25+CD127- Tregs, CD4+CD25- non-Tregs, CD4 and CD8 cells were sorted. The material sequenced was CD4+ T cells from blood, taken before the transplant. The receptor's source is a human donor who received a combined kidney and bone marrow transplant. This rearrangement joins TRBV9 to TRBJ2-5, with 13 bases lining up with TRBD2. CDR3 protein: CASSPWGTSGGAGYQETQYF. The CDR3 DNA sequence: TGTGCCAGCAGCCCTTGGGGAACTAGCGGGGGGGCCGGGTACCAAGAGACCCAGTACTTC. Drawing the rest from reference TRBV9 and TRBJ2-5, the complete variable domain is DSGVTQTPKHLITATGQRVTLRCSPRSGDLSVYWYQQSLDQGLQFLIQYYNGEERAKGNILERFSAQQFPDLHSELNLSSLELGDSALYFCASSPWGTSGGAGYQETQYFGPGTRLLVL.